The 26 T cell receptor beta chains below all came from one sample that was sequenced in a study of cytomegalovirus exposure and HLA in healthy donors. PCR employed 60 Vbeta and 13 Jbeta primers. Sequencing was performed with immunoSEQ multiplex PCR; in TCRdb, only in-frame clones are kept and a portion is missing. The sample yields 95,000 to 100,000 clones, roughly 79% seen once. The sequenced material came from PBMCs. The source is a woman between 35 and 50 years old in good health and CMV-seronegative.

The chain recombines TRBV6-6 with TRBJ1-5, with 8 bases identical to TRBD1. The V and J ends lost 5 bases and 0 bases, in that order; junction bases with no gene match: 3. This CDR3 contains 15 residues. Germline CDR1 reads MNHNY; CDR2 reads SVGAGI (reference sequence). CDR3 region: CASSEDRDSNQPQHF. DNA of the CDR3: TGTGCCAGCAGTGAGGACAGGGATAGCAATCAGCCCCAGCATTTT.

The chain uses TRBV5-4 and TRBJ2-5; possibly TRBD2 for D (5 bases). The germline CDR1 and CDR2 sequences are SGHNT and YYREEE (reference sequence). With 4 bases removed from V and 1 base from J, the gap between germline ends came to 11 bases. This CDR3 contains 14 residues. The CDR3 sequence is CASSTPGSQETQYF. CDR3 nucleotides: TGTGCCAGCAGCACGCCGGGGAGCCAAGAGACCCAGTACTTC.

This sequence joins TRBV6-4 and TRBJ2-3; the match to TRBD2 covers 9 bases. J was trimmed by 8 bases and V by 0 bases; bases with no gene match: 6. Per germline, CDR1 MRHNA and CDR2 SNTAGT. The CDR3 covers 15 residues. CDR3 region: CASSDSAGGASTQYF. CDR3 sequence (DNA): TGTGCCAGCAGTGACTCTGCGGGGGGGGCATCTACGCAGTATTTT.

The sample holds one count of this clone. The gene calls are TRBV6-6 and TRBJ2-1, with a tentative D call TRBD1 (8 bases). Per germline, CDR1 MNHNY and CDR2 SVGAGI (reference sequence). The CDR3 extends over 15 amino acids. Between the trimmed V and J ends, which lost 2 bases and 7 bases, there was a span of 15 bases. CDR3 sequence (DNA): TGTGCCAGCAGTTACCTCAGGGGGCGGGAGAATGAGCAGTTCTTC. This codes for CASSYLRGRENEQFF.

The genes are TRBV2 and TRBJ2-7, with D possibly being TRBD1 (5 bases). The CDR3 is 12 residues long. Germline V CDR1 and CDR2: SNHLY, FYNNEI. V dropped 9 bases and J dropped 4 bases, with 13 bases sitting between them. The CDR3: CASEGHTYEQYF. The DNA for the CDR3 is TGTGCCAGTGAAGGACATACATACGAGCAGTACTTC. Full variable domain (remainder filled in from reference TRBV2 and TRBJ2-7): EPEVTQTPSHQVTQMGQEVILRCVPISNHLYFYWYRQILGQKVEFLVSFYNNEISEKSEIFDDQFSVERPDGSNFTLKIRSTKLEDSAMYFCASEGHTYEQYFGPGTRLTVT.

The chain recombines TRBV2 with TRBJ1-2; D unresolved. Germline CDR1 is SNHLY and CDR2 is FYNNEI. Trimming cost V 1 base and J 2 bases, with 5 bases left between them. The CDR3 runs 13 residues. CDR3 sequence: CASSEGANYGYTF. As DNA, the CDR3 is TGTGCCAGCAGTGAAGGGGCGAACTATGGCTACACCTTC.

The gene calls are TRBV5-5 and TRBJ1-1; D gene uncertain. This CDR3 spans 13 amino acids. V lost 1 base and J lost 0, with 4 bases in between. CDR1 and CDR2 (germline): SGHKS, YYEKEE (reference sequence). CDR3 bases: TGTGCCAGCAGCTTGCGGGTGAACACTGAAGCTTTCTTT. This gives the protein CASSLRVNTEAFF.

As DNA, the CDR3 is TGTGCCAGCAGCCTCGACAGGGTCTCCAATGAGCAGTTCTTC. Its translation is CASSLDRVSNEQFF. The V gene is TRBV9, the J gene TRBJ2-1; 7 bases are shared with TRBD1. Germline lookup yields CDR1 SGDLS and CDR2 YYNGEE. This CDR3 spans 14 amino acids. With 4 bases clipped from V and 6 bases from J, the junction kept 7 bases outside the gene matches. Using reference TRBV9 and TRBJ2-1 for the parts outside the CDR3, the full variable domain is DSGVTQTPKHLITATGQRVTLRCSPRSGDLSVYWYQQSLDQGLQFLIQYYNGEERAKGNILERFSAQQFPDLHSELNLSSLELGDSALYFCASSLDRVSNEQFFGPGTRLTVL.

This chain links TRBV30 with TRBJ1-2; D is perhaps TRBD1 (5 bases). Germline assignment: CDR1 GTSNPN and CDR2 SVGIG (reference sequence). The ends were cut back, 7 bases at V and 13 bases at J, with 37 bases in the middle. CDR3 length: 17 amino acids. CDR3 residues: CASDQLGVGREALRPTF. As DNA, the CDR3 is TGTGCCTCCGACCAGTTAGGGGTCGGACGCGAGGCCCTCAGACCCACCTTC.

A single count supports this clone. CDR3 coding DNA: TGTGCCAGCAGCCAAGTAGCATACCTGGAGGCTGACAATGAGCAGTTCTTC. Residues: CASSQVAYLEADNEQFF. The genes are TRBV4-2 and TRBJ2-1; a possible D gene is TRBD2 (5 bases). The CDR3 totals 17 residues. CDR1 is LGHNA, CDR2 YNFKEQ, per germline. The ends were cut back, 1 base at V and 5 bases at J, with 18 bases in the middle.

This clone was observed a few times. J is TRBJ2-5 and V is TRBV19, with 13 bases matching TRBD2. Germline CDR1 LNHDA, CDR2 SQIVND (reference sequence). Trimming took 6 bases from V and 2 from J; bases not matched to a gene: 6. This CDR3 spans 16 amino acids. The CDR3 here is CASRGLAGARQETQYF. CDR3 DNA: TGTGCCAGTAGAGGACTAGCGGGGGCCCGGCAAGAGACCCAGTACTTC.

This chain uses TRBV19 with TRBJ1-1; no clear D gene. V dropped 8 bases and J dropped 0 bases, with 16 bases sitting between them. The CDR3 sequence is 15 residues long. CDR1 and CDR2 from the germline V gene are LNHDA and SQIVND (reference sequence). The CDR3 here is CASSNDRHMNTEAFF. The CDR3 nucleotides read TGTGCCAGTTCTAACGATCGACACATGAACACTGAAGCTTTCTTT.

The chain has TRBV2 and TRBJ1-1; D unclear. The length of the CDR3 is 13 residues. The V gene lost 5 bases and the J gene lost 0 bases, with 7 bases spanning the gap. The germline V gene encodes CDR1 SNHLY and CDR2 FYNNEI. For the CDR3, the DNA is TGTGCCAGCAGTCACGAGCTGAACACTGAAGCTTTCTTT. Protein: CASSHELNTEAFF.

The genes are TRBV27 and TRBJ2-1, with D unclear. There are 15 residues in the CDR3. The V end was cut by 2 bases, the J end by 5 bases, with 13 bases between. Germline-derived CDR1 and CDR2 are MNHEY and SMNVEV (reference sequence). Here the CDR3 reads CASSLGWSKHNEQFF. In DNA form, the CDR3 reads TGTGCCAGCAGTTTAGGTTGGTCCAAGCACAATGAGCAGTTCTTC.

The chain couples TRBV4-1 to TRBJ2-7; TRBD2 matches at 7 bases. J was trimmed by 0 bases and V by 4 bases; bases with no gene match: 9. The CDR3 runs to 16 residues. In germline, CDR1 is MGHRA, CDR2 YSYEKL. The CDR3 spells CASSPHSAGSSYEQYF. The CDR3 DNA reads as TGCGCCAGCAGCCCCCACTCAGCGGGAAGCTCCTACGAGCAGTACTTC.

This clone was observed once. V gene TRBV5-1 combines with J gene TRBJ2-5, with D possibly TRBD1 on 5 matching bases. TRBJ2-7 explains the end of the DNA better; the J call may be wrong. The CDR3 totals 14 residues. Germline V gene data show CDR1 as SGHRS and CDR2 as YFSETQ. The CDR3 DNA is TGCGCCAGCAGCTACACGACAGAAACCTACGAGCAGTACTTC. It is translated as CASSYTTETYEQYF.

The chain links TRBV7-6 to TRBJ2-7; TRBD1 matches 11 bases. Germline V lookup: CDR1 SGHVS, CDR2 FNYEAQ. The trim removed 5 bases at V and 4 bases at J, leaving 4 bases unmatched. The length of the CDR3 is 14 residues. The CDR3 DNA is TGTGCCAGCAGCCAAGGACAGGGGGCGTACGAGCAGTACTTC. The encoded protein is CASSQGQGAYEQYF.

The chain is built from TRBV7-9 and TRBJ2-1; 8 nucleotides line up with TRBD2. The V segment lost 5 bases and the J segment 7 bases; nucleotides outside the gene matches: 10. The CDR3 spans 15 residues. The germline V gene has CDR1 SEHNR and CDR2 FQNEAQ (reference sequence). CDR3 sequence reads: CASSLGAGASNEQFF. The CDR3 coding sequence is TGTGCCAGCAGCCTCGGAGCGGGAGCCTCGAATGAGCAGTTCTTC.

This rearrangement joins TRBV5-6 to TRBJ1-1; 8 bases are shared with TRBD1. V lost 4 bases and J lost 8; bases outside the gene matches: 7. The CDR3 has 13 amino acids. The germline V gene has CDR1 SGHDT and CDR2 YYEEEE. DNA for the CDR3: TGTGCCAGCAGCCTAGGACAGGGATCCGAAGCTTTCTTT. Its protein product is CASSLGQGSEAFF.

The V and J genes are TRBV19 and TRBJ2-5; 8 nucleotides agree with TRBD2. CDR1 LNHDA and CDR2 SQIVND come from the germline V gene (reference sequence). The trim removed 1 base at V and 5 bases at J, leaving 6 bases unmatched. The CDR3 consists of 15 residues. CDR3 in DNA: TGTGCCAGTAGTATAGGGTCGGGAGGGGGGGAGACCCAGTACTTC. It yields the protein CASSIGSGGGETQYF.

This chain uses TRBV7-8 with TRBJ2-3; TRBD2 matches 7 bases. Germline V gene data show CDR1 as SGHVS and CDR2 as FQNEAQ. V lost 2 bases, J lost 5 bases, and 4 bases stayed unmatched. This CDR3 is built from 14 residues. CDR3 in amino acids: CASSLFAGEDTQYF. CDR3 bases: TGTGCCAGCAGCTTATTCGCGGGGGAAGATACGCAGTATTTT.

This clone turned up a few times. The chain joins TRBV19 to TRBJ2-1; 13 bases map to TRBD2. V lost 7 bases and J lost 0; bases outside the gene matches: 9. The CDR3 runs 18 residues. Germline CDR1 is LNHDA and CDR2 is SQIVND (reference sequence). CDR3 DNA sequence: TGTGCCAGTAAATACGGGACTAGCGGGACCGACTCCTACAATGAGCAGTTCTTC. This sequence encodes CASKYGTSGTDSYNEQFF.

CDR3 loop: CASSPGAAGELFF. The CDR3 coding sequence is TGTGCCAGCTCACCAGGGGCGGCCGGGGAGCTGTTTTTT. The genes are TRBV18 and TRBJ2-2; TRBD1 might be the D (5 bases). The germline V and J ends were trimmed by 2 bases and 6 bases, with 7 bases remaining between them. The germline gives CDR1 KGHSH, CDR2 LQKENI. The CDR3 runs to 13 residues.

The genes are TRBV7-2 and TRBJ2-1; perhaps TRBD2 as D (5 bases). The CDR3 runs to 15 residues. Looked up from germline, CDR1 is SGHTA and CDR2 is FQGNSA. Trimming took 3 bases from V and 3 from J, leaving 12 bases between them. CDR3 protein: CASSFFADYYNEQFF. As DNA, the CDR3 is TGTGCCAGCAGCTTTTTCGCTGACTACTACAATGAGCAGTTCTTC.

This sequence joins TRBV10-3 and TRBJ2-2; D possibly corresponds to TRBD2 (6 bases). The CDR3 sequence is 16 residues long. V was shortened by 0 bases and J by 0 bases, with 8 bases between the two germline ends. Per the germline V gene, CDR1 is ENHRY and CDR2 is SYGVKD. The CDR3 nucleotides read TGTGCCATCAGTGAGTCAGGAGGGGCGAACACCGGGGAGCTGTTTTTT. Protein sequence: CAISESGGANTGELFF.

The chain is built from TRBV14 and TRBJ2-7; D is unclear. Germline loops: CDR1 SGHDN, CDR2 FVKESK. Trimming removed 0 bases at V and 5 bases at J, with 17 bases between. The CDR3 has 16 residues. CDR3 in DNA: TGTGCCAGCAGCCAAGAGATTAGCACTGGTCTACACGAGCAGTACTTC. The encoded protein is CASSQEISTGLHEQYF. The whole variable domain, remainder taken from reference TRBV14 and TRBJ2-7, is EAGVTQFPSHSVIEKGQTVTLRCDPISGHDNLYWYRRVMGKEIKFLLHFVKESKQDESGMPNNRFLAERTGGTYSTLKVQPAELEDSGVYFCASSQEISTGLHEQYFGPGTRLTVT.